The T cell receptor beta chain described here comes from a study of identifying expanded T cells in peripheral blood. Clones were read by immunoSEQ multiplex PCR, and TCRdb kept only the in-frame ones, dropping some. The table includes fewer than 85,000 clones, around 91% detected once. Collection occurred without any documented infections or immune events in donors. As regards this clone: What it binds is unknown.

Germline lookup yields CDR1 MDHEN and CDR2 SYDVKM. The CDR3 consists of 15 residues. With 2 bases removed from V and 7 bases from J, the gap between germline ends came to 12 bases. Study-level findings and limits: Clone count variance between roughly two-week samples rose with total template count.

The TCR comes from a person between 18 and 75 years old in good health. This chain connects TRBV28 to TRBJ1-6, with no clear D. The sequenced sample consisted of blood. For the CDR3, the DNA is TGTGCCAGCAGTTTAGCGGGCGCGGACAATTCACCCCTCCACTTT. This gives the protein CASSLAGADNSPLHF.